The 31 T cell receptor beta chains listed next were all sequenced from one sample in a study of cytomegalovirus exposure and HLA in healthy donors. In the PCR, 60 Vbeta and 13 Jbeta primers were used. Some clones are missing from TCRdb's copy, which holds only in-frame ones; the method was immunoSEQ multiplex PCR. In all, the sample yields around 130,000 clones. Sequenced: PBMCs. The receptors come from a woman in her sixties in good health and CMV-seronegative.

V usage is TRBV5-6 and J usage is TRBJ2-5, with no clear D. The ends were cut back, 3 bases at V and 0 bases at J, with 9 bases in the middle. CDR1 and CDR2 (germline): SGHDT, YYEEEE. CDR3 size: 14 residues. In DNA, the CDR3 is TGTGCCAGCAGCTATTTTGCGTACCAAGAGACCCAGTACTTC. Amino acids: CASSYFAYQETQYF. Complete variable domain (other parts from reference TRBV5-6 and TRBJ2-5): DAGVTQSPTHLIKTRGQQVTLRCSPKSGHDTVSWYQQALGQGPQFIFQYYEEEERQRGNFPDRFSGHQFPNYSSELNVNALLLGDSALYLCASSYFAYQETQYFGPGTRLLVL.

The rearrangement joins TRBV10-1 to TRBJ1-1; the D gene is possibly TRBD1 (5 bases). The germline gives CDR1 WNHNN, CDR2 SYGVQD (reference sequence). The germline V and J ends were trimmed by 10 bases and 0 bases, with 12 bases remaining between them. The length of the CDR3 is 13 residues. CDR3 loop: CAIFRTLNTEAFF. The CDR3 bases are TGCGCCATCTTTCGGACATTGAACACTGAAGCTTTCTTT.

The genes are TRBV4-1 and TRBJ2-1, with 10 bases that match TRBD2. Germline CDR1 is MGHRA and CDR2 is YSYEKL. The CDR3 length is 16 residues. V dropped 3 bases and J dropped 4; count of bases not matched to a gene: 6. The CDR3 nucleotides are TGCGCCAGCAGCCATTCGCTAGCGGGGGCTTACAATGAGCAGTTCTTC. It specifies CASSHSLAGAYNEQFF.

This chain joins TRBV19 and TRBJ2-3, with TRBD1 as a possible D gene (6 bases). The V and J ends lost 3 bases and 6 bases respectively, with 16 bases between them. The germline gives CDR1 LNHDA, CDR2 SQIVND (reference sequence). The CDR3 runs 15 residues. CDR3 sequence: CASSIGQGLRDTQYF. DNA of the CDR3: TGTGCCAGTAGTATTGGGCAGGGGTTGAGGGATACGCAGTATTTT.

This rearrangement joins TRBV29-1 to TRBJ2-6, with 9 nucleotides matching TRBD1. The CDR3 runs to 16 residues. After removal of 7 bases from V and 1 base from J, the junction contained 8 bases not matched to a gene. Germline V gene sequence: CDR1 SQVTM, CDR2 ANQGSEA. The DNA of the CDR3 is TGCAGCGGGATAACAGGGGGCGGTTCTGGGGCCAACGTCCTGACTTTC. Its protein is CSGITGGGSGANVLTF.

The V call is TRBV9, the J call TRBJ2-3; 10 bases align to TRBD2. The CDR3 length is 16 residues. Germline V gene data show CDR1 as SGDLS and CDR2 as YYNGEE. J was trimmed by 6 bases and V by 0 bases; bases with no gene match: 7. CDR3 DNA sequence: TGTGCCAGCAGCGTAGGGGCTAGCGGGAGAGGGGATACGCAGTATTTT. Translation gives CASSVGASGRGDTQYF.

The rearrangement uses TRBV5-1 and TRBJ2-5, with a possible D match to TRBD2 (7 bases). With the DNA end fitting TRBJ2-7 better, the J assignment may be wrong. This CDR3 has 13 residues. In germline, CDR1 is SGHRS, CDR2 YFSETQ. The CDR3 is CASSRGGAYEQYF. The CDR3 DNA reads as TGCGCCAGCAGTCGAGGGGGGGCCTACGAGCAGTACTTC.

The CDR3 coding sequence is TGTGCCACCAGCAGGGTACACGGCGCGGACGAGCAGTACTTC. Protein sequence: CATSRVHGADEQYF. The chain recombines TRBV15 with TRBJ2-7; no definite D call. The CDR3 totals 14 residues. Germline-derived CDR1 and CDR2 are LNHNV and YYDKDF (reference sequence). V was shortened by 3 bases and J by 5 bases, with 14 bases between the two germline ends. The full variable domain, in which reference TRBV15 and TRBJ2-7 provide the parts outside the CDR3, is DAMVIQNPRYQVTQFGKPVTLSCSQTLNHNVMYWYQQKSSQAPKLLFHYYDKDFNNEADTPDNFQSRRPNTSFCFLDIRSPGLGDTAMYLCATSRVHGADEQYFGPGTRLTVT.

The rearrangement links TRBV4-1 to TRBJ2-1; 8 positions match TRBD2. The CDR3 sequence is 18 residues long. Per the germline V gene, CDR1 is MGHRA and CDR2 is YSYEKL. V lost 4 bases and J lost 2; bases outside the gene matches: 13. Here the CDR3 reads CASSLSSSAGGPYNEQFF. The CDR3, as DNA: TGCGCCAGCAGCCTGTCGAGTTCTGCGGGGGGCCCCTACAATGAGCAGTTCTTC.

This chain connects TRBV28 to TRBJ1-1; 9 bases align to TRBD1. The germline V gene has CDR1 MDHEN and CDR2 SYDVKM. V was pared by 7 bases and J by 3 bases, with 6 bases of the junction left unmatched. This CDR3 is built from 14 residues. In DNA, the CDR3 is TGTGCCAGCAAAGCACAGGGGGCCCACACTGAAGCTTTCTTT. Translation: CASKAQGAHTEAFF.

J is TRBJ2-1 and V is TRBV29-1, with 7 bases fitting TRBD2. CDR3 length: 15 amino acids. With 2 bases clipped from V and 5 bases from J, the junction kept 9 bases outside the gene matches. Germline V CDR1 and CDR2: SQVTM, ANQGSEA. The CDR3 loop is CSVEKGAGVNNEQFF. DNA for the CDR3: TGCAGCGTTGAAAAGGGTGCGGGAGTTAACAATGAGCAGTTCTTC.

This rearrangement joins TRBV7-9 to TRBJ1-4; tentative D call: TRBD1 (6 bases). CDR3 size: 14 residues. Germline V gene sequence: CDR1 SEHNR, CDR2 FQNEAQ (reference sequence). Between the trimmed V and J ends, which lost 4 bases and 4 bases, there was a span of 10 bases. The CDR3 nucleotides are TGTGCCAGCAGCTACGGACAGCTTAATGAAAAACTGTTTTTT. It is translated as CASSYGQLNEKLFF.

The gene calls are TRBV28 and TRBJ2-2, with 9 bases that match TRBD1. V trimming: 3 bases; J trimming: 6 bases; junction bases outside the gene matches: 8. The CDR3 runs to 16 residues. Germline assignment: CDR1 MDHEN and CDR2 SYDVKM. The chain's CDR3 is CASSFSGTGSSGELFF. CDR3 DNA: TGTGCCAGCAGTTTTTCCGGGACAGGGTCCTCCGGGGAGCTGTTTTTT.

The rearrangement joins TRBV25-1 to TRBJ1-4; D might be TRBD1 (6 bases). Trimming cost V 2 bases and J 8 bases, with 15 bases left between them. This CDR3 has 15 amino acids. CDR1 and CDR2 (germline): MGHDK, SYGVNS. This CDR3 reads CASSEIRGLSEKLFF. The CDR3 nucleotides are TGTGCCAGCAGTGAAATCAGGGGTTTAAGCGAAAAACTGTTTTTT.

The rearrangement uses TRBV9 and TRBJ2-1; 8 positions match TRBD2. CDR1 is SGDLS and CDR2 is YYNGEE in the germline V gene. V was pared by 2 bases and J by 7 bases, with 8 bases of the junction left unmatched. The CDR3 spans 15 residues. The CDR3 spells CASSVKLADENEQFF. CDR3 DNA: TGTGCCAGCAGCGTTAAACTAGCGGACGAGAATGAGCAGTTCTTC.

The genes are TRBV7-9 and TRBJ2-5; D call uncertain. The DNA end is more similar to TRBJ2-7, so the J call may be wrong. From germline, CDR1 is SEHNR and CDR2 FQNEAQ (reference sequence). The CDR3 sequence is 15 residues long. CDR3 in amino acids: CASSLGSTLGYEQYF. CDR3 in DNA: TGTGCCAGCAGCTTAGGCTCGACATTAGGTTACGAGCAGTACTTC.

The chain joins TRBV2 to TRBJ2-3; 7 nucleotides align to TRBD2. This CDR3 contains 15 residues. With 8 bases clipped from V and 4 bases from J, the junction kept 12 bases outside the gene matches. CDR1 SNHLY and CDR2 FYNNEI come from the germline V gene. CDR3 DNA: TGTGCCAGCCTCTACGGCGGGAGACCCCCAGATACGCAGTATTTT. The encoded protein is CASLYGGRPPDTQYF.

The chain employs TRBV27 and TRBJ2-7; 8 positions match TRBD2. The CDR3 consists of 14 residues. Germline CDR1 reads MNHEY; CDR2 reads SMNVEV (reference sequence). V dropped 6 bases and J dropped 3; count of bases not matched to a gene: 7. CDR3 DNA sequence: TGTGCCAGCAGCCACACTAGCGGAGTCTACGAGCAGTACTTC. Protein product: CASSHTSGVYEQYF.

The chain combines TRBV29-1 with TRBJ1-2; D gene ambiguous. The CDR3 extends over 10 amino acids. Germline V gene data show CDR1 as SQVTM and CDR2 as ANQGSEA. Trimming took off 4 bases at V and 9 bases at J, with 9 bases between the two ends. The CDR3 spells CSVGEESYTF. CDR3 DNA sequence: TGCAGCGTTGGAGAGGAGAGCTACACCTTC. The whole variable domain, remainder taken from reference TRBV29-1 and TRBJ1-2, is SAVISQKPSRDICQRGTSLTIQCQVDSQVTMMFWYRQQPGQSLTLIATANQGSEATYESGFVIDKFPISRPNLTFSTLTVSNMSPEDSSIYLCSVGEESYTFGSGTRLTVV.

The chain recombines TRBV10-2 with TRBJ2-7, with 12 bases matching TRBD1. V lost 4 bases and J lost 7; bases outside the gene matches: 5. CDR3 size: 14 residues. Germline V gene data show CDR1 as WSHSY and CDR2 as SAAADI. The DNA of the CDR3 is TGCGCCAGCAGTGGGGGGACAGGGGGCCGAGAGCAGTACTTC. Translated, it gives CASSGGTGGREQYF.

V is TRBV30 and J is TRBJ2-3; D might be TRBD1 (5 bases). Looked up from germline, CDR1 is GTSNPN and CDR2 is SVGIG (reference sequence). The CDR3 runs to 14 residues. V was trimmed by 0 bases and J by 5 bases, leaving 12 bases between them. The CDR3 nucleotides read TGTGCCTGGAGTGTTCAGGGAACGGGAGATACGCAGTATTTT. This sequence encodes CAWSVQGTGDTQYF.

This chain uses TRBV1 with TRBJ2-1; the table calls TRBD2, which could not be checked here. TRBV1 is labeled a pseudogene. CDR3 length equals 15 residues. The CDR3 coding sequence is TGCACCAGCCCCCCCGGACTAGCTTTTGCCGATGAGCAGTTCTTC. This gives the protein CTSPPGLAFADEQFF.

Here the CDR3 DNA reads TGTGCCAGCAGTTTAGGGCAATCATATAATTCACCCCTCCACTTT. It codes for CASSLGQSYNSPLHF. V and J are TRBV28 and TRBJ1-6; unclear D gene. The CDR3 length is 15 residues. Germline lookup yields CDR1 MDHEN and CDR2 SYDVKM. Deletions cut 2 bases from V and 4 bases from J, with 9 bases between.

The V call is TRBV5-4, the J call TRBJ2-5, with 8 nucleotides matching TRBD2. The CDR3 loop spans 16 amino acids. CDR1 and CDR2 (germline): SGHNT, YYREEE (reference sequence). With 4 bases clipped from V and 5 bases from J, the junction kept 13 bases outside the gene matches. CDR3 bases: TGTGCCAGCAGCCTCAATCGCGGGGGGTGGGGTGAGACCCAGTACTTC. This translates into CASSLNRGGWGETQYF.

Here the CDR3 reads CASSLAGSSYEQYF. CDR3 bases: TGTGCCAGCTCCCTTGCCGGGTCGTCCTACGAGCAGTACTTC. V gene TRBV18 combines with J gene TRBJ2-7, with D unresolved. The length of the CDR3 is 14 residues. Germline V gene lookup returns CDR1 KGHSH and CDR2 LQKENI. The germline V and J ends were trimmed by 6 bases and 1 base, with 13 bases remaining between them. Complete variable domain (other parts from reference TRBV18 and TRBJ2-7): NAGVMQNPRHLVRRRGQEARLRCSPMKGHSHVYWYRQLPEEGLKFMVYLQKENIIDESGMPKERFSAEFPKEGPSILRIQQVVRGDSAAYFCASSLAGSSYEQYFGPGTRLTVT.

The chain uses TRBV5-1 and TRBJ1-3; 7 bases are a match to TRBD1. V trimming: 0 bases; J trimming: 2 bases; junction bases outside the gene matches: 2. The CDR3 runs 15 residues. Germline CDR1 is SGHRS and CDR2 is YFSETQ. Written as DNA, the CDR3 is TGCGCCAGCAGCTTGGCCACAGGGGCTGGAAACACCATATATTTT. Its translation: CASSLATGAGNTIYF.

The chain joins TRBV5-1 to TRBJ2-5, with 10 bases fitting TRBD1. CDR3 length: 16 amino acids. Germline lookup yields CDR1 SGHRS and CDR2 YFSETQ. The ends lost 3 bases at V and 2 bases at J; junction bases unmatched: 7. The CDR3 nucleotides read TGCGCCAGCAGCTGGGGGACAGGGGATAAACAAGAGACCCAGTACTTC. Protein product: CASSWGTGDKQETQYF. The whole variable domain, filled in from reference TRBV5-1 and TRBJ2-5, reads KAGVTQTPRYLIKTRGQQVTLSCSPISGHRSVSWYQQTPGQGLQFLFEYFSETQRNKGNFPGRFSGRQFSNSRSEMNVSTLELGDSALYLCASSWGTGDKQETQYFGPGTRLLVL.

The rearrangement uses TRBV28 and TRBJ2-5, with 12 bases lining up with TRBD1. Germline lookup yields CDR1 MDHEN and CDR2 SYDVKM. The CDR3 is 16 amino acids. V lost 3 bases and J lost 5; bases outside the gene matches: 7. The CDR3 bases are TGTGCCAGCAGTTTCCCGGGACAGGGGGCTGCCGAGACCCAGTACTTC. It codes for CASSFPGQGAAETQYF.

This rearrangement joins TRBV6-5 to TRBJ2-1; 7 nucleotides agree with TRBD2. Germline loops: CDR1 MNHEY, CDR2 SVGAGI. The CDR3 contains 15 residues. J was trimmed by 1 base and V by 5 bases; bases with no gene match: 5. The CDR3 DNA reads as TGTGCCAGCAGTCATACTAGCGATTCCTACAATGAGCAGTTCTTC. Translated, it gives CASSHTSDSYNEQFF.

The chain combines TRBV2 with TRBJ1-4; D might be TRBD1 (5 bases). There are 14 residues in the CDR3. Germline V gene data show CDR1 as SNHLY and CDR2 as FYNNEI. Trimming cost V 4 bases and J 8 bases, with 14 bases left between them. CDR3 residues: CASSAQGVLEKLFF. The CDR3 region has the DNA TGTGCCAGCAGTGCCCAGGGTGTATTAGAAAAACTGTTTTTT.

The chain has TRBV5-1 and TRBJ1-2, with D unclear. V was shortened by 0 bases and J by 1 base, with 10 bases between the two germline ends. CDR1 is SGHRS and CDR2 is YFSETQ in the germline V gene. The CDR3 has 15 amino acids. CDR3 nucleotides: TGCGCCAGCAGCTTGGGCGGGAACCGTAACTATGGCTACACCTTC. This gives the protein CASSLGGNRNYGYTF.